This TCR beta chain was observed in a study of blood T cells in healthy people across ages. Points from the study as a whole: Naive CD4+ cell counts and diversity both ran higher in long-lived than in aged donors.

On this clonotype: Its antigen is not identified.

A second PCR, run for about 6 to 11 cycles, used a sample-barcoded 5' primer plus a J-beta primer mix. In TCRdb, the 5' RACE reads were re-called with MiXCR into one record per CDR3 protein. The table records approximately 290,000 distinct CDR3 sequences, 25% to 30% of them present only once. The CDR3 loop spans 13 amino acids. The germline gives CDR1 MNHNY, CDR2 SVGAGI (reference sequence). V was shortened by 6 bases and J by 3 bases, with 6 bases between the two germline ends. This chain uses TRBV6-6 with TRBJ1-6, with TRBD1 as a possible D gene (6 bases). Sequencing used blood. This receptor was taken from a woman aged 70-85 years in good health. CDR3 amino acids: CASRTGYNSPLHF. The CDR3 DNA is TGTGCCAGCAGGACAGGCTATAATTCACCCCTCCACTTT.